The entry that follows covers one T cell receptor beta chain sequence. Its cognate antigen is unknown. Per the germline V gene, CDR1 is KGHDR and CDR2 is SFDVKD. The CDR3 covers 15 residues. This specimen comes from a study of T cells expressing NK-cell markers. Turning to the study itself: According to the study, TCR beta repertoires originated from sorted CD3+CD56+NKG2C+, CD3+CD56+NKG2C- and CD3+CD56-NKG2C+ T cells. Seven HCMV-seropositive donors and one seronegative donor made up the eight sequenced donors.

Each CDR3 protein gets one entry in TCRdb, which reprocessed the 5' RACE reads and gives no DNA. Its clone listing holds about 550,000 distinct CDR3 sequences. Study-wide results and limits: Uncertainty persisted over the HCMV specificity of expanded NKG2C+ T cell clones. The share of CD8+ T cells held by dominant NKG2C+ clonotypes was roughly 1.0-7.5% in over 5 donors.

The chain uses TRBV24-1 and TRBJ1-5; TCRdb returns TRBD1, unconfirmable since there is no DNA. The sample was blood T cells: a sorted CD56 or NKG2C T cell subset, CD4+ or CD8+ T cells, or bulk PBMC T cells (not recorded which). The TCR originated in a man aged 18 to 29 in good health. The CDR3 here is CATSDKTGGEQPQHF.